This T cell receptor beta chain was captured in a study of neoadjuvant anti-PD-1 for oral cavity cancer. Regarding the study as a whole: Each response group had just a few patients in TCR analyses. Pretreatment Treg/Th17 ratio correlated inversely with post-treatment tumor clonality.

Concerning this clone: No antigen is known for it.

V was pared by 6 bases and J by 0 bases, with 8 bases between. This CDR3 contains 13 residues. Germline lookup yields CDR1 MNHEY and CDR2 SVGAGI. Repertoires were generated with immunoSEQ multiplex PCR, while TCRdb's copy carries only in-frame clones and drops some. This sample has 80,000 to 95,000 clones, with approximately 80% found just once. The clonotype comes from a person aged 40 to 85 with oral cavity squamous cell carcinoma. Specimen: PBMCs, collected before nivolumab (anti-PD-1) treatment. The chain carries TRBV6-5 and TRBJ2-5, with D tentatively TRBD1 or TRBD2 (5 bases each). CDR3 sequence reads: CASSTGHQETQYF. The DNA for the CDR3 is TGTGCCAGCAGCACGGGACACCAAGAGACCCAGTACTTC.